This T cell receptor (beta chain) was identified in a study of CD8+ T cells in alopecia areata (dated by TCRdb to the late 2010s). The study in broad terms: Treated patients were enrolled in an open-label pilot trial of oral tofacitinib at 5 to 10 mg twice daily for moderate-to-severe alopecia areata. The study used high-throughput TCRbeta sequencing to examine T cell clonal expansion in alopecia areata, in both the C3H/HeJ mouse model and human patients. Scalp clonality was compared across normal scalp (n=4), patchy alopecia areata scalp (n=8), and alopecia totalis/universalis scalp (n=8). RNA came from the PAXgene miRNA kit for fixed scalp, the miRNeasy kit for PBMCs, and the RNeasy kit for mouse skin. Scalp tissue and sorted CD4+ and CD8+ peripheral blood T cells from patchy and totalis/universalis alopecia areata patients and from healthy controls were covered by human TCRbeta sequencing. immunoSEQ multiplex PCR using 35 Vbeta forward primers and 13 Jbeta reverse primers was used to amplify TCRbeta CDR3 regions. Biopsies were taken from tofacitinib-treated patients at baseline and again at 4 and 24 weeks into treatment, and several of those patients also had a later scalp biopsy. Patients received tofacitinib for 6 to 18 months and were then followed off drug for 6 months to check for delayed response and recurrence. The study at large found these results: Unlike mouse skin, which is dominated by gammadelta T cells, normal human skin has resident alphabeta T cells that are also sequenced, and this complicates analysis of the scalp TCR repertoire. TCR sequences shared between patients were less clear than in mice, possibly partly because of HLA diversity in the patient population. Higher clonality and more expanded CD8+ clones were observed in lesional scalp than in normal scalp, particularly in alopecia totalis/universalis, a finding suggestive of antigenic drive.

To prepare the library, the immunoSEQ multiplex PCR assay was applied. To provide template for TCR sequencing, every sample had RNA extracted and reverse transcribed into cDNA. First-strand cDNA was synthesized using SuperScript III with a 2:1 mix of oligo-dT and random hexamers. A synthetic immune receptor repertoire was used to measure amplification bias, and any remaining bias was corrected computationally. In the original analysis: Raw reads were preprocessed to remove errors, and CDR3 was defined according to IMGT conventions as the region from the conserved cysteine to phenylalanine. Clonality was calculated as 1 minus Shannon entropy normalized by log2 of the number of productive unique TCRs. Whether each scalp clone was CD4 or CD8 was inferred by checking scalp TCRbeta sequences against the CD4 and CD8 repertoires from sorted blood. The immuneACCESS repertoire file appears here via TCRdb, limited to in-frame rearrangements. These files lack a portion of the clones; in checked studies, under half of the deficit traces to unresolved V genes, and the cause of the others is not known. That table gives V, J and clone size, and the DNA gave D and trimming. This sample is represented by about 130,000 clones; 49% of them were singletons. About 19% of the sample is taken by the ten largest.

Explained via the paper, the time point label denotes: baseline before oral tofacitinib. Lesional scalp punch biopsies and peripheral blood were obtained from alopecia areata patients. PBMCs were isolated by density centrifugation and stained for CD3, CD4 and CD8, after which CD4+ and CD8+ T cells were sorted on a FACSAria. A remark on this clone: The antigen it recognizes is unknown. No qualities accompany the bases; no much larger clone lies one base away.

Reading the germline V gene (reference sequence) gives CDR1 LNHDA and CDR2 SQIVND. Inclusive of the bounding cysteine and phenylalanine, the CDR3 is 18 residues long. Of all the DNA, just the CDR3 is kept, 54 bases in frame from base 1. V has 0 bases trimmed and J has 1 base trimmed; junction bases matching no gene number 9. The rearranged segments are TRBV19 and TRBJ1-5; the central 7 bases match TRBD1. Specimen: CD8+ T cells sorted from blood, collected at week 0. The sequence was obtained from a human donor with alopecia areata. The CDR3: CASSIDPTGDGSNQPQHF. The DNA sequence is TGTGCCAGTAGTATAGACCCCACAGGGGATGGCAGCAATCAGCCCCAGCATTTT.